This TCR beta chain appears in the sequencing data of a study of blood T cells in healthy people across ages. Study details: Using template switching, researchers captured about one barcoded beta molecule for each two T cells. Study-wide results and caveats: Correlation between TCR beta diversity and naive T cell percentage was strong.

This clonotype was counted between two and nine times. Antigen unknown. Together with a sample-barcoded 5' primer, a J-beta primer mix was included in a second PCR lasting about 7 to 11 cycles. TCRdb re-analysed the 5' RACE reads in MiXCR, keeping a single row per CDR3 protein. The sample lists fewer than 900,000 distinct CDR3 sequences, about 37% seen once, with about an eighth in the top ten. Germline CDR1 and CDR2: MNHNY and SVGAGI (reference sequence). This CDR3 contains 13 residues. V trimming: 8 bases; J trimming: 1 base; junction bases outside the gene matches: 3. This receptor was taken from a man aged 18-30 years in good health. The chain has TRBV6-6 and TRBJ1-1; 8 nucleotides line up with TRBD1. The sample consisted of blood. The CDR3: CASGDRGNTEAFF. The CDR3 nucleotides read TGTGCCAGCGGCGACAGGGGGAACACTGAAGCTTTCTTT.